The entry that follows covers one TCR beta chain sequence. The CDR3 has 16 amino acids. Germline assignment: CDR1 SGHRS and CDR2 YFSETQ. Unmatched junction bases numbered 13, after V lost 4 bases and J lost 6 bases. PCR employed 60 Vbeta and 13 Jbeta primers. The repertoire was sequenced with immunoSEQ multiplex PCR; TCRdb's copy has only in-frame clones and lacks some. The sample holds about 130,000 clones, about 72% seen once. This specimen comes from a study of cytomegalovirus exposure and HLA in healthy donors. This receptor was identified in a female donor in good health and CMV-seronegative. Material for sequencing was PBMCs. The chain carries TRBV5-1 and TRBJ2-7, with 10 bases aligning to TRBD2. CDR3 protein: CASSLGVLAGVSEQYF. CDR3 coding DNA: TGCGCCAGCAGCCTCGGGGTGCTAGCGGGAGTGAGCGAGCAGTACTTC.